The subject of this entry is one T cell receptor (beta chain). This entry is derived from a study of blood T cell repertoires in COVID-19. Study overall: Donors in the United States, Italy and Spain gave samples during acute or convalescent COVID-19.

Per the authors' pipeline: It was from reference gene primer amplification that nucleated cell counts were estimated. Repertoires were generated with immunoSEQ multiplex PCR, while TCRdb's copy carries only in-frame clones and drops some. The V and J calls and clone size are taken from that table; D and trimming were inferred from the DNA. The repertoire has about 150,000 clones, 84% of them found once; the top ten carry around 4.8%. The CDR3 sequence is 14 residues long. Germline V gene sequence: CDR1 MDHEN, CDR2 SYDVKM. V was clipped by 8 bases and J by 4 bases, with 18 bases between them. J is TRBJ2-7 and V is TRBV28, with TRBD1 as a possible D gene (6 bases). The source material was peripheral blood. The clonotype was recovered from a human donor in a cohort sampled during active COVID-19. The CDR3 region has the DNA TGTGCCAGCCGAACAGGGTCCCCAAGGTACGAGCAGTACGTC. Translated: CASRTGSPRYEQYV.